The rows below give T cell receptor beta chains drawn from one sample of a study of T cell responses to AZD1222 COVID-19 vaccine. Produced via immunoSEQ multiplex PCR; TCRdb's table is partial and in-frame only. The sample carries around 180,000 clones, 94% recorded once. This specimen consisted of peripheral blood, obtained 28 days after the second AZD1222 dose. The receptor source for this set is an adult who received the AZD1222 COVID-19 vaccine. Each CDR3 is given with its conserved first and last residue. A D gene is named only where the DNA matches it firmly. The size entry is marked missing in some rows and otherwise reads once, few, many or a size class.

clone_size j_call v_call d_call cdr3_length cdr3_aa cdr3_nt
NA TRBJ2-5 TRBV5-1 NA 12 CASSFYQETQYF TGCGCCAGCAGCTTTTACCAAGAGACCCAGTACTTC
NA TRBJ2-2 TRBV27 NA 15 CASPVWCQNTGELFF TGTGCCAGTCCAGTTTGGTGTCAGAACACCGGGGAGCTGTTTTTT
once TRBJ2-7 TRBV6-1 NA 17 CASSEAPQGTLRREQYF TGTGCCAGCAGTGAAGCACCCCAGGGCACTTTGAGACGCGAGCAGTACTTC
NA TRBJ1-4 TRBV6-5 NA 15 CASSTFSGTNEKLFF TGTGCCAGCAGTACCTTTTCGGGAACTAATGAAAAACTGTTTTTT
NA TRBJ2-4 TRBV5-4 NA 12 CASSLSGDIQYF TGTGCCAGCAGCTTGTCCGGGGACATTCAGTACTTC
NA TRBJ1-4 TRBV5-6 NA 19 CASSLWVTAPWATNEKLFF TGTGCCAGCAGCTTGTGGGTTACAGCTCCTTGGGCAACTAATGAAAAACTGTTTTTT
NA TRBJ1-5 TRBV10-3 NA 15 CAISERVGGNQPQHF TGTGCCATCAGTGAGCGGGTCGGGGGCAATCAGCCCCAGCATTTT
NA TRBJ2-1 TRBV6-5 TRBD2 15 CASSRGGSSYNEQFF TGTGCCAGCAGTCGAGGCGGGAGCTCCTACAATGAGCAGTTCTTC
NA TRBJ2-1 TRBV11-3 NA 16 CASSPARPPLNNEQFF TGTGCCAGCAGTCCCGCCCGACCGCCCCTTAACAATGAGCAGTTCTTC
NA TRBJ1-5 TRBV6-5 NA 13 CASIINWGQPQHF TGTGCCAGCATTATAAACTGGGGTCAGCCCCAGCATTTT
NA TRBJ2-1 TRBV29-1 TRBD1 14 CSVDRTGVYNEQFF TGCAGCGTTGACAGGACAGGGGTTTACAATGAGCAGTTCTTC
NA TRBJ1-1 TRBV11-3 TRBD1 15 CASSYTGGVGSEAFF TGTGCCAGCAGCTACACAGGGGGTGTTGGATCGGAAGCTTTCTTT
NA TRBJ2-7 TRBV9 NA 15 CASSVGVQESGEQYF TGTGCCAGCAGCGTGGGTGTTCAAGAGTCTGGGGAGCAGTACTTC
NA TRBJ2-7 TRBV5-5 NA 13 CASSFGLSYEQYF TGTGCCAGCAGCTTTGGATTGTCCTACGAGCAGTACTTC
NA TRBJ1-2 TRBV28 NA 13 CASSPDGRYGYTF TGTGCCAGCAGTCCCGACGGCCGGTATGGCTACACCTTC
NA TRBJ1-5 TRBV4-1 NA 15 CASSQGPGLNQPQHF TGCGCCAGCAGCCAAGGACCAGGGCTCAATCAGCCCCAGCATTTT
once TRBJ2-2 TRBV2 NA 12 CASDLKTGELFF TGTGCCAGCGACTTGAAGACCGGGGAGCTGTTTTTT
medium-sized TRBJ2-7 TRBV6-4 NA 15 CASSDRAEDSSEQYF TGTGCCAGCAGTGACAGGGCGGAGGATTCAAGTGAGCAGTACTTC
NA TRBJ1-1 TRBV5-4 TRBD1 14 CASSTQTGGTEAFF TGTGCCAGCAGCACCCAGACAGGGGGGACTGAAGCTTTCTTT
NA TRBJ2-3 TRBV30 NA 14 CAWQIRFGADTQYF TGTGCCTGGCAAATCCGGTTTGGGGCAGATACGCAGTATTTT
NA TRBJ2-3 TRBV5-4 TRBD2 14 CASSQGLAPDTQYF TGTGCCAGCAGCCAGGGACTAGCCCCAGATACGCAGTATTTT
NA TRBJ2-1 TRBV29-1 NA 17 CSVEDQREIQTYNEQFF TGCAGCGTTGAAGATCAACGGGAGATCCAGACCTACAATGAGCAGTTCTTC
once TRBJ1-2 TRBV2 NA 14 CASSEQPTSYGYTF TGTGCCAGCAGTGAGCAACCGACAAGCTATGGCTACACCTTC
NA TRBJ1-2 TRBV30 TRBD1 11 CAWTRDSGYTF TGTGCCTGGACTAGGGACAGCGGCTACACCTTC
NA TRBJ2-2 TRBV9 NA 14 CASAGTANTGELFF TGTGCCAGCGCGGGGACAGCAAACACCGGGGAGCTGTTTTTT
few TRBJ2-3 TRBV6-5 NA 15 CASRLQRGARDTQYF TGTGCCAGCAGACTCCAACGGGGGGCTAGAGATACGCAGTATTTT
NA TRBJ1-1 TRBV25-1 NA 13 CASSERENTEAFF TGTGCCAGCAGTGAGAGGGAGAACACTGAAGCTTTCTTT
few TRBJ2-5 TRBV6-6 TRBD2 16 CASSTGLAGGMETQYF TGTGCCAGCAGTACGGGACTAGCGGGAGGTATGGAGACCCAGTACTTC
NA TRBJ2-6 TRBV5-6 NA 16 CASSSGGRPGANVLTF TGTGCCAGCAGCTCTGGGGGGAGACCTGGGGCCAACGTCCTGACTTTC
NA TRBJ1-2 TRBV28 NA 13 CASTEGGWGGYTF TGTGCCAGCACCGAAGGGGGGTGGGGCGGCTACACCTTC
NA TRBJ2-3 TRBV28 NA 16 CASSLRLALSTDTQYF TGTGCCAGCAGTTTGAGGCTAGCGCTTAGCACAGATACGCAGTATTTT
NA TRBJ2-2 TRBV11-1 TRBD2 15 CASSWEAGATGELFF TGTGCCAGCAGCTGGGAAGCGGGAGCGACCGGGGAGCTGTTTTTT
NA TRBJ2-1 TRBV18 TRBD2 15 CASSPSSGDYNEQFF TGTGCCAGCTCACCGTCTAGCGGGGACTACAATGAGCAGTTCTTC
NA TRBJ1-4 TRBV19 TRBD1 15 CASTTVETGLVKLFF TGTGCCAGTACTACGGTCGAGACAGGGCTAGTTAAACTGTTTTTT
NA TRBJ2-3 TRBV30 NA 12 CAWSATGKRQYF TGTGCCTGGAGTGCTACAGGGAAGAGGCAGTATTTT
NA TRBJ2-1 TRBV5-1 TRBD2 18 CASSASFSGLAVSDEQFF TGCGCCAGCAGCGCAAGTTTTTCCGGACTAGCGGTTAGCGATGAGCAGTTCTTC
NA TRBJ1-2 TRBV4-1 NA 13 CASSQGPGNGYTF TGCGCCAGCAGCCAAGGTCCGGGGAATGGCTACACCTTC
NA TRBJ1-1 TRBV30 TRBD1 11 CAWSRGTEAFF TGTGCCTGGAGCAGGGGGACTGAAGCTTTCTTT